The source of this T cell receptor beta chain is a study of OX40 agonist ivuxolimab in advanced cancers. About the full investigation: Ivuxolimab, which targeted the costimulatory receptor OX40 (CD134), was an agonistic, fully human IgG2 monoclonal antibody. The paper covers the monotherapy dose-escalation part of the phase I ivuxolimab trial, which included N = 52 patients. Patients were allowed to have had prior anti-PD-1, anti-PD-L1 or anti-CTLA-4 therapy, and 30% to 40% of the dose-escalation patients had been treated with checkpoint inhibitors. Peripheral TCRbeta sequencing aimed to test whether ivuxolimab altered TCR sequence diversity and caused clonal T-cell expansion. Intravenous ivuxolimab was administered to patients every 2 weeks at six dose levels: 0.01, 0.1, 0.3, 1.5, 3 and 10 mg/kg. Of the roughly 54 patients in dose escalation, around 19 had hepatocellular carcinoma, around 15 had melanoma, 9 had renal cell carcinoma and 9 had head and neck cancer. A male proportion of about 79% and a mean age of roughly 55 years, ranging from roughly 20 to 80, were recorded for the dose-escalation cohort. Partial responses occurred in three dose-escalation patients, of whom one had hepatocellular carcinoma and two had cutaneous melanoma.

To sequence the TCRbeta CDR3 region, genomic DNA was isolated from the sorted cells. TCRbeta CDR3 regions were sequenced using the immunoSEQ Assay. Held by TCRdb, this immuneACCESS table contains in-frame sequences only and omits some clones. Under half of the omission traces to an unresolved V gene where checked; the cause of the rest is unknown. For this sample there are approximately 76,000 clones; around 90% appear just once. The ten largest clones take up roughly 13% of the sample. The germline V gene (reference sequence) sets CDR1 to SEHNR and CDR2 to FQNEAQ. The CDR3 holds 15 amino acids from the cysteine to the phenylalanine. Only CDR3 DNA remains: 45 bases, in frame from the first base. The germline ends are 18 bases apart after V is trimmed by 7 bases and J by 2 bases. Patients with autoimmune disease history or receiving systemic immunosuppression were excluded from the trial. Peripheral blood for TCR sequencing was collected from all dose cohorts at baseline, on cycle 4 day 1, and on cycle 7 day 1. Samples came from an open-label, multicenter, first-in-human phase I dose-escalation trial of ivuxolimab. The trial enrolled adults with locally advanced or metastatic head and neck squamous cell, hepatocellular, melanoma or renal cell carcinoma. Before TCR sequencing, CD4+ T cells and CD8+ T cells were sorted from peripheral blood as separate populations.

As concerns this clone: Its antigen specificity is not known. The sample holds no much larger clone one base away, and base qualities are not on file.

Here is what the overall study found, with its caveats: Partial responders in the 0.1-3.0 mg/kg groups had among the lowest normalized peripheral clonal expansion, especially among CD8+ T cells. After ivuxolimab, expanded clones were on average more numerous among CD8+ T cells than among CD4+ T cells. Low levels of normalized T-cell clonal expansion were also shown by some nonresponding patients. The antigen specificity of the peripheral T cells that underwent clonal expansion was not determined. At doses from 0.1 to 3.0 mg/kg, clonal expansion was seen in both CD4+ and CD8+ blood T cells between baseline and week 6.

Sequencing used CD4+ or CD8+ T cells sorted from blood, obtained in a trial of the OX40 agonist ivuxolimab. The TCR comes from an adult with an advanced solid tumor such as melanoma, head and neck, liver or kidney cancer. The chain couples TRBV7-9 to TRBJ2-7, with TRBD2 tentatively as D gene (6 bases match). The DNA reads as follows: TGTGCCAGCACCACTTATTACGGCGGGACCTACGAGCAGTACTTC. Translated, it gives CASTTYYGGTYEQYF.